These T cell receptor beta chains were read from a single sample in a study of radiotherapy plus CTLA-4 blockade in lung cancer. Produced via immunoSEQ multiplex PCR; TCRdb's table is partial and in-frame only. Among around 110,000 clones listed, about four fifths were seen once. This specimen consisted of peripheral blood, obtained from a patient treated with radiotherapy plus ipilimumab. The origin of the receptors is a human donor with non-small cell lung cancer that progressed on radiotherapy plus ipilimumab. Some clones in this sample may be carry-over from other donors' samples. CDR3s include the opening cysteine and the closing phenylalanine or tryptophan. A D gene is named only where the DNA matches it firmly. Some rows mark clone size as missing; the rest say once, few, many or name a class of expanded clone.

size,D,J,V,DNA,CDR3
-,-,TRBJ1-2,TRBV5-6,TGTGCCAGCAGCTTGGGCCAGAACTATGGCTACACCTTC,CASSLGQNYGYTF
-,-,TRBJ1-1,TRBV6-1,TGTGCCAGCAGTGAGGCAGGGAATAACGCCGAAGCTTTCTTT,CASSEAGNNAEAFF
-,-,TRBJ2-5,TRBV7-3,TGTGCCAGCAGCTTAAATTCGCTGACTAGTGGAGAGACCCAGTACTTC,CASSLNSLTSGETQYF
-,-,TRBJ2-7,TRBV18,TGTGCCAGCTCACCAGTCCTAGGGGTCCCTTTTTACGAGCAGTACTTC,CASSPVLGVPFYEQYF
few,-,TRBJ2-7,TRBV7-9,TGTGCCAGCAGCGCAGATTTTCGGGGGCACCTTCTCTCCTACGAGCAGTACTTC,CASSADFRGHLLSYEQYF
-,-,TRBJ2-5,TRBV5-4,TGTGCCAGCAGCCCCTCCGGGACCCAACGGGAGACCCAGTACTTC,CASSPSGTQRETQYF
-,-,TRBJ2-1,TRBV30,TGTGCCTGGGCCCGTAGAGATCTGTTCTTC,CAWARRDLFF
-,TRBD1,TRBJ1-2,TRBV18,TGTGCCAGCTCACGATCCGGGACAGGGGGCTTAGCTAACTATGGCTACACCTTC,CASSRSGTGGLANYGYTF
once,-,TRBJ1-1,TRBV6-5,TGTGCCAGCAGTCCCCCAGGGAACACTGAAGCTTTCTTT,CASSPPGNTEAFF
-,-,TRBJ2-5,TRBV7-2,TGTGCCAGCAGCTTATACCAGGTCGGGGAGACCCAGTACTTC,CASSLYQVGETQYF
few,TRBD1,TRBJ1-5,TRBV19,TGTGCCAGTACCCCGACAGGGTGGGCGCCCCAGCATTTT,CASTPTGWAPQHF
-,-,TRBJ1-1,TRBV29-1,TGCAGCGTCCGGGACCTTAACACTGAAGCTTTCTTT,CSVRDLNTEAFF
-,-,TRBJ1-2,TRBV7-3,TGTGCCAGCAGCCTAAAACGGGAAGATGGCTACACCTTC,CASSLKREDGYTF
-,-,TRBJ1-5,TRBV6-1,TGTGCCAGCAGTTCAAATCAGCCCCAGCATTTT,CASSSNQPQHF
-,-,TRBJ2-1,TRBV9,TGTGCCAGCAGCACCCGCGGGGGCTTCAATGAGCAGTTCTTC,CASSTRGGFNEQFF
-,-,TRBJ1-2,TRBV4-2,TGTGCCAGCAGCCAAGATTCCCGCAGCCTTAACTATGGCTACACCTTC,CASSQDSRSLNYGYTF